Listed here are 15 T cell receptor beta chains from one sample, sequenced in a study of shared clonotypes between healthy human individuals. TCRdb keeps only in-frame clones here, not all; method: immunoSEQ multiplex PCR. This table holds roughly 1,100,000 clones, around 76% found once. Input material: memory CD4+ T cells sorted from blood. The sample's subset: CD45RA-negative fraction. The receptors were sampled from a man younger than 35 in good health.

This sequence joins TRBV7-9 and TRBJ1-5, with a tentative D call TRBD1 (5 bases). CDR3 length: 13 residues. V lost 6 bases and J 7 bases, leaving 13 bases between the germline ends. Per germline, CDR1 SEHNR and CDR2 FQNEAQ (reference sequence). CDR3 region: CASSGQGGQPQHF. The CDR3 region has the DNA TGTGCCAGCAGTGGGCAGGGCGGACAGCCCCAGCATTTT.

The V gene is TRBV27, the J gene TRBJ1-1; no reliable D call. Trimming cost V 8 bases and J 0 bases, with 13 bases left between them. From germline, CDR1 is MNHEY and CDR2 SMNVEV (reference sequence). This CDR3 has 14 residues. The CDR3 is CASRLRFMNTEAFF. CDR3 nucleotide sequence: TGTGCCAGCCGGCTCAGGTTCATGAACACTGAAGCTTTCTTT.

This clone was counted a single time. This chain connects TRBV5-6 to TRBJ2-3; 11 bases are a match to TRBD2. The CDR3 length is 17 residues. The V gene's germline CDR1 is SGHDT and CDR2 YYEEEE. V dropped 3 bases and J dropped 2; count of bases not matched to a gene: 8. CDR3 in amino acids: CASSWLGLAEDTDTQYF. The CDR3 nucleotides read TGTGCCAGCAGCTGGTTGGGACTAGCGGAAGACACAGATACGCAGTATTTT.

This clone occurred a few times. The chain couples TRBV18 to TRBJ1-3, with D tentatively TRBD1 (6 bases). V was clipped by 2 bases and J by 8 bases, with 10 bases between them. The CDR3 spans 13 residues. CDR1 is KGHSH and CDR2 is LQKENI in the germline V gene. CDR3 residues: CASSPTGWDTIYF. The CDR3, as DNA: TGTGCCAGCTCACCAACAGGGTGGGACACCATATATTTT.

CDR3: CASGLDRGNNSPLHF. In nucleotides, the CDR3 is TGTGCCAGCGGGTTAGACAGGGGCAATAATTCACCCCTCCACTTT. The V call is TRBV2, the J call TRBJ1-6, with 8 bases that match TRBD1. CDR3 length: 15 residues. Germline V gene data show CDR1 as SNHLY and CDR2 as FYNNEI. V lost 8 bases, J lost 5 bases, and 8 bases stayed unmatched.

This chain connects TRBV4-3 to TRBJ1-4; D gene uncertain. Germline CDR1 and CDR2: LGHNA and YSLEER. V shed 3 bases and J shed 4 bases, with 12 bases lying between them. The CDR3 loop spans 15 amino acids. CDR3 sequence: CASSQKGMFNEKLFF. The CDR3 DNA sequence: TGCGCCAGCAGCCAGAAGGGAATGTTTAATGAAAAACTGTTTTTT.

The rearrangement uses TRBV5-4 and TRBJ2-7; either TRBD1 or TRBD2 may supply D (5 bases each). V gave up 3 bases and J gave up 2 bases, with 12 bases separating them. The CDR3 covers 14 residues. The germline CDR1 and CDR2 sequences are SGHNT and YYREEE (reference sequence). CDR3 DNA: TGTGCCAGCAGCTCCTCCCCGGGACCCTACGAGCAGTACTTC. Amino acid sequence: CASSSSPGPYEQYF.

Ten or more counts support this clone. The chain is built from TRBV19 and TRBJ2-1, with 9 bases matching TRBD2. V lost 7 bases and J lost 6; bases outside the gene matches: 13. Germline V lookup: CDR1 LNHDA, CDR2 SQIVND (reference sequence). This CDR3 is 16 amino acids long. CDR3 nucleotide sequence: TGTGCCAGTACCGATAACCGTCGCGGGAGGGCCAATGAGCAGTTCTTC. Amino acid sequence: CASTDNRRGRANEQFF.

The chain is built from TRBV6-5 and TRBJ1-2, with D tentatively TRBD1 (5 bases). Germline loops: CDR1 MNHEY, CDR2 SVGAGI. The V and J ends lost 3 bases and 8 bases respectively, with 13 bases between them. CDR3 size: 13 residues. CDR3 region: CASSYIGQAGYTF. As DNA, the CDR3 is TGTGCCAGCAGTTATATTGGACAAGCCGGCTACACCTTC.

In its sample, this clone was seen many times. V and J are TRBV5-4 and TRBJ1-4; unclear D gene. CDR3 size: 14 residues. Germline CDR1 reads SGHNT; CDR2 reads YYREEE (reference sequence). With 0 bases removed from V and 1 base from J, the gap between germline ends came to 4 bases. The CDR3 bases are TGTGCCAGCAGCTTGGAAGGAACTAATGAAAAACTGTTTTTT. It codes for CASSLEGTNEKLFF.

The chain links TRBV10-2 to TRBJ2-7; TRBD2 matches at 13 bases. CDR1 is WSHSY and CDR2 is SAAADI in the germline V gene. Trimming at V came to 6 bases and at J to 6 bases, leaving 5 bases not matched to a gene. The CDR3 covers 14 residues. CDR3 DNA: TGCGCCAGCAGGCAGACTAGCGGGGGGACCGAGCAGTACTTC. It specifies CASRQTSGGTEQYF.

This clone was observed a single time. The chain combines TRBV9 with TRBJ1-2; D not resolved. The CDR3 covers 14 residues. Germline CDR1 SGDLS, CDR2 YYNGEE. V lost 0 bases to trimming and J lost 7 bases, with 13 bases between them. The CDR3 DNA sequence: TGTGCCAGCAGCGTAGTTCCAGGACCTTCTGGCTACACCTTC. It is translated as CASSVVPGPSGYTF.

The gene calls are TRBV28 and TRBJ1-6, with D uncertain. Between the trimmed V and J ends, which lost 2 bases and 14 bases, there was a span of 7 bases. The CDR3 covers 11 residues. In germline, CDR1 is MDHEN, CDR2 SYDVKM. CDR3: CASSLGGTLHF. The CDR3 DNA is TGTGCCAGCAGTTTAGGTGGCACCCTCCACTTT.

V usage is TRBV19 and J usage is TRBJ1-3, with D hard to call. The ends were cut back, 7 bases at V and 0 bases at J, with 13 bases in the middle. Germline V gene sequence: CDR1 LNHDA, CDR2 SQIVND (reference sequence). The CDR3 loop spans 15 amino acids. CDR3 bases: TGTGCCAGTATTCCCCCTCTGGGCTCTGGAAACACCATATATTTT. It is translated as CASIPPLGSGNTIYF.

This chain uses TRBV11-2 with TRBJ2-7; D call uncertain. Germline-derived CDR1 and CDR2 are SGHAT and FQNNGV. V lost 5 bases and J lost 4, with 15 bases in between. The CDR3 has 14 residues. The DNA of the CDR3 is TGTGCCAGCAGCGCCGAGACGCCGTCATACGAGCAGTACTTC. Its protein product is CASSAETPSYEQYF.